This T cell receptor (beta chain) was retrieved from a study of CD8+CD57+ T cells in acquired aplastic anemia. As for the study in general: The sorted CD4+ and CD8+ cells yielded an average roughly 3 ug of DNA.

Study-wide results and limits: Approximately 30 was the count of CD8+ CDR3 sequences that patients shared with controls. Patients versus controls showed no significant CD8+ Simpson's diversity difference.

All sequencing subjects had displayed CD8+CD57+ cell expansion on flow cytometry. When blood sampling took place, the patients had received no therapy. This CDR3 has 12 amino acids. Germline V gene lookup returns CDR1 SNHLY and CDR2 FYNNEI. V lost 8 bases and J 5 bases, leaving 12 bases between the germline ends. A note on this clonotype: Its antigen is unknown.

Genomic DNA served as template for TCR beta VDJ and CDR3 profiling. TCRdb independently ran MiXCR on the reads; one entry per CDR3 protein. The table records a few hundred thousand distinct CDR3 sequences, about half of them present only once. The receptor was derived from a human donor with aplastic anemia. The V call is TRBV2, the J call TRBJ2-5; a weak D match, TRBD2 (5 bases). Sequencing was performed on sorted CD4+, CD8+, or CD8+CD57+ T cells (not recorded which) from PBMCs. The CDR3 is CASLMTGETQYF. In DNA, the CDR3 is TGTGCCAGCCTGATGACGGGGGAGACCCAGTACTTC. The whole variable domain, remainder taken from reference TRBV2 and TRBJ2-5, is EPEVTQTPSHQVTQMGQEVILRCVPISNHLYFYWYRQILGQKVEFLVSFYNNEISEKSEIFDDQFSVERPDGSNFTLKIRSTKLEDSAMYFCASLMTGETQYFGPGTRLLVL.